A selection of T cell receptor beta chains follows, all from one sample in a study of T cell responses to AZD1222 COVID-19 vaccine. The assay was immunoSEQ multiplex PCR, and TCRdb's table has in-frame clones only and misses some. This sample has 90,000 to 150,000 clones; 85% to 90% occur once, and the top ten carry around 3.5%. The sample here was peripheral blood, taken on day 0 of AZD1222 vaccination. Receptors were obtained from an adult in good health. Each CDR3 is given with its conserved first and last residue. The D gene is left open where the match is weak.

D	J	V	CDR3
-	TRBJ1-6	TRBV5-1	CASSSLNGADNSPLHF
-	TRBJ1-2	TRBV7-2	CASSLGTAGTDYGYTF
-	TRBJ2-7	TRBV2	CASRQRSYEQYF
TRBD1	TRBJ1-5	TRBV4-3	CASSQDAGGVNQPQHF
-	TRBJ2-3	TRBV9	CASSVIGGTDTQYF
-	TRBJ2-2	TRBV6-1	CASSERHATGELFF
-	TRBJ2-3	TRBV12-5	CASGSRPLTDTQYF
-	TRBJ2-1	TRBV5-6	CASSLGAVSYNEQFF
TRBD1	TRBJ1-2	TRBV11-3	CASSLSGTGLHYGYTF
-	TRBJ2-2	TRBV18	CASSPLAGTNTGELFF
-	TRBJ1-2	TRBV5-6	CASSPPGAGVSYGYTF
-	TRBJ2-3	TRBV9	CASSVGMSVSTDTQYF
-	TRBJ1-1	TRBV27	CASTRGWNTEAFF
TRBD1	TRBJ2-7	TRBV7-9	CASSPGTGGGNYEQYF
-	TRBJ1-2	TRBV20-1	CGLGGRGYTF
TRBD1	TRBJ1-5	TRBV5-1	CASSLAGQLAEPQHF
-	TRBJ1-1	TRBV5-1	CASSLMSMSSTEAFF
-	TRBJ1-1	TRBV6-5	CASSYSWQGDTEAFF
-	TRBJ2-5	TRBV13	CASTPGSRKETQYF
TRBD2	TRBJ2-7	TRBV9	CASSELIVRREGYEQYF
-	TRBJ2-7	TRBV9	CASSVSDRAYEQYF
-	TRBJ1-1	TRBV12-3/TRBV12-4	CASSFQAEAFF
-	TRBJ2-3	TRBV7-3	CASSLGLPDTQYF
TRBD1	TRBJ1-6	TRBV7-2	CASSLGWTGGNSPLHF
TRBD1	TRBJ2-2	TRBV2	CASSRTGGGGYTGELFF
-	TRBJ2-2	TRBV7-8	CASSLGGVVAGELFF
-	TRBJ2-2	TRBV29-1	CSVRGGNGELFF
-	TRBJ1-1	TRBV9	CASSAHPGNTEAFF
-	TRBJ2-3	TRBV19	CASSILWGTDTQYF
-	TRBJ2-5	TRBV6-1	CASSEWVVGGETQYF
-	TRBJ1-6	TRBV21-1	CASSRQGYNSPLHF
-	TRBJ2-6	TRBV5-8	CASSLALRVAGANVLTF
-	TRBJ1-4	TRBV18	CASSPALTPQKLFF
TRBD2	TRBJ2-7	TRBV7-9	CASSPRVGTTYEQYF
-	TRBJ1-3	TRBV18	CASSPGSAGNTIYF
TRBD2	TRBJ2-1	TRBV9	CASSVGLAGYEQFF
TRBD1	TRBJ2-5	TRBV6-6	CASGDRQGVETQYF
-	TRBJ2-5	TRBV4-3	CASSQDWGSNNQETQYF
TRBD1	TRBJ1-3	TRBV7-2	CASARQGPGNTIYF
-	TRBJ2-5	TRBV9	CASSPPKGLETQYF
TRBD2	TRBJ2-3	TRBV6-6	CASSWNGGAADTQYF
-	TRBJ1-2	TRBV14	CASSQDGARNYGYTF
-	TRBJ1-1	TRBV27	CASSTDGSAEAFF
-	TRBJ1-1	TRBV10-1	CASSDSLNTEAFF
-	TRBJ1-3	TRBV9	CASSVYDRLSSGNTIYF
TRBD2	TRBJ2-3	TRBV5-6	CASSRTRFSTDTQYF
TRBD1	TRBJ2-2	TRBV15	CATSRGQGYTGELFF
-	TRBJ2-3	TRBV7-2	CASSLAGHSTDTQYF
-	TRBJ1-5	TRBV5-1	CASSRSGDNQPQHF
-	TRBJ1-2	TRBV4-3	CASSQGGLRTLTNYGYTF